The clone carrying this T cell receptor beta chain was found many times. The target antigen is unknown. The sample belongs to a study of T-cell memory formation after mild COVID-19. Overall study results and limits: SARS-CoV-2 specificity was not confirmed for second-wave clones peaking on day 37.

Looked up from germline, CDR1 is LNHDA and CDR2 is SQIVND (reference sequence). This CDR3 has 12 amino acids. Trimming took 6 bases from V and 3 from J, leaving 8 bases between them. TCRdb called the 5' RACE reads again in MiXCR, with one record for every CDR3 protein. The table shows approximately 390,000 distinct CDR3 sequences, with roughly 15% occurring only once. Sequenced sample: PBMCs or a T cell subset sorted from them (not recorded which). The sequence derives from a man aged 18 to 30 who had mild COVID-19 (a few samples of this study predate the infection). Cell type and time point are not known. This chain joins TRBV19 and TRBJ1-1; D gene ambiguous. Written as DNA, the CDR3 is TGTGCCAGTAGCGAGGCACACACTGAAGCTTTCTTT. Its protein is CASSEAHTEAFF.